This section outlines one T cell receptor beta chain sequence together with its context. The target antigen is unknown. The data were taken from a study of cytomegalovirus exposure and HLA in healthy donors. Amplification used 60 Vbeta primers and 13 Jbeta primers. Some clones are missing from TCRdb's copy, which holds only in-frame ones; the method was immunoSEQ multiplex PCR. The data contain 90,000 or so clones, around 77% of them singletons. The length of the CDR3 is 14 residues. Trimming pared 3 bases from V and 2 bases from J, leaving 11 bases between. CDR1 and CDR2 from the germline V gene are MNHEY and SMNVEV (reference sequence). Broader study findings: Most of the CMV-associated TCR beta chains (in a later analysis) appeared to be HLA-restricted.

This clonotype was obtained from a boy aged 5 to 17 in good health and CMV-seronegative. The chain has TRBV27 and TRBJ2-7; no clear D gene. Sample: PBMCs. This CDR3 is CASSFSAVTYEQYF. CDR3 nucleotide sequence: TGTGCCAGCAGTTTCTCCGCGGTGACCTACGAGCAGTACTTC.